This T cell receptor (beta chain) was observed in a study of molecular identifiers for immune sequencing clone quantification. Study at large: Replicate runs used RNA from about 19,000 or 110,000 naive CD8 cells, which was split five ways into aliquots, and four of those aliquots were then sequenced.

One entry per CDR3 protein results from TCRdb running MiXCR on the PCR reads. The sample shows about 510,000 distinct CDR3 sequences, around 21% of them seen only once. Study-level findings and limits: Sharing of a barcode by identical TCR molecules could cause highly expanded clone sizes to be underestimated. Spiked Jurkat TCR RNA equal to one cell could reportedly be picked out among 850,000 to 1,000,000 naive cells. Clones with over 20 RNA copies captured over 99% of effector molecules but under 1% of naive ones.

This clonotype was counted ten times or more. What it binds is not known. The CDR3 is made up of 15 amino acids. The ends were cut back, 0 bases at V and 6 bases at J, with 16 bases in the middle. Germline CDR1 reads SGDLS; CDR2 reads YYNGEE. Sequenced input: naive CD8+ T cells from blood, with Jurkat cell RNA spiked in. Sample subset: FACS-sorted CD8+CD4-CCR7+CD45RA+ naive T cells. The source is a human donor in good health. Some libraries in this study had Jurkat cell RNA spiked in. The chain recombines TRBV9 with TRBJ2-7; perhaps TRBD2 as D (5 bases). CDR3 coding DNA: TGTGCCAGCAGCGTAGGGGCCGGAGCGGTGCGCGAGCAGTACTTC. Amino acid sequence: CASSVGAGAVREQYF.